This TCR beta chain was captured by sequencing in a study of post-analysis software for immune sequencing data. Findings and caveats of the study: With TRBV5-6, TRBV5-1 and TRBV20-1 included, several TRBV segments were more frequent in patients than in controls. Significantly decreased normalized Chao1 diversity was recorded for multiple sclerosis patients relative to controls.

cDNA libraries of TCR beta carried unique molecular identifiers. Out of about 0.9 to 10 million T cells, hundreds of thousands of cDNA molecules were generated. TCRdb re-called the PCR reads with MiXCR, one entry per CDR3 protein. The data contain around 200,000 distinct CDR3 sequences, around 29% of them seen just once; the ten biggest clones take up roughly 3.4%. The germline gives CDR1 MNHEY, CDR2 SMNVEV (reference sequence). V was cut by 5 bases and J by 8 bases, with 10 bases left in between. The CDR3 has 12 amino acids. This clonotype appeared many times. Its antigen is still unknown. The V call is TRBV27, the J call TRBJ2-1; D unclear. The source of this sequence is a girl aged 2-17 years with multiple sclerosis. Sample: blood. The DNA of the CDR3 is TGTGCCAGCAGTCCCAAGGGTGATGAGCAGTTCTTC. Its translation: CASSPKGDEQFF.